This entry lists 25 T cell receptor beta chains sequenced from one sample in a study of T cells in Graves' hyperthyroidism and ophthalmopathy. RNA transcripts were the template for amplifying TCR beta CDR3 regions. The HTBI set primed first-round TCR CDR3 RT-PCR. Each CDR3 protein is one row after TCRdb ran MiXCR on the multiplex PCR reads. Among about 760,000 distinct CDR3 sequences listed, around a third were seen once. Sequencing was performed on blood. Receptors originate from a middle-aged woman with Graves' hyperthyroidism.

This clonotype was detected ten times or more. V gene TRBV7-2 combines with J gene TRBJ1-5; no definite D call. The CDR3 extends over 12 amino acids. The germline V gene has CDR1 SGHTA and CDR2 FQGNSA. V dropped 1 base and J dropped 9 bases, with 7 bases sitting between them. The chain's CDR3 is CASSLDVPPQHF. The CDR3 coding sequence is TGTGCCAGCAGCTTAGATGTCCCGCCCCAGCATTTT.

This clonotype was counted at least ten times. The rearrangement uses TRBV6-5 and TRBJ1-2, with D tentatively TRBD1 (6 bases). V lost 9 bases and J 7 bases, leaving 18 bases between the germline ends. Germline V gene data show CDR1 as MNHEY and CDR2 as SVGAGI. This CDR3 spans 13 amino acids. CDR3 DNA sequence: TGTGCCAGTAACGATTACAGGGATCCTGGCTACACCTTC. Residues: CASNDYRDPGYTF.

The CDR3 bases are TGCAGTGCTAGGTCCGGGGGAGGAGAGACCCAGTACTTC. This gives the protein CSARSGGGETQYF. The chain employs TRBV20-1 and TRBJ2-5, with D maybe TRBD2 (6 bases). Germline V CDR1 and CDR2: DFQATT, SNEGSKA (reference sequence). The V end was cut by 3 bases, the J end by 4 bases, with 12 bases between. The CDR3 consists of 13 residues.

This clonotype showed up many times. The V and J genes are TRBV7-9 and TRBJ1-2, with D perhaps matching TRBD1 (5 bases). V lost 5 bases to trimming and J lost 4 bases, with 11 bases between them. Germline V gives CDR1 SEHNR, CDR2 FQNEAQ (reference sequence). The CDR3 is made up of 13 amino acids. In DNA form, the CDR3 reads TGTGCCAGCAGCCCTTCCGGGACCTATGGCTACACCTTC. Encoded protein: CASSPSGTYGYTF.

The CDR3 loop reads CASSLLGKETQYF. The CDR3 region has the DNA TGTGCCAGCAGTTTATTGGGGAAAGAGACCCAGTACTTC. The chain joins TRBV12-3 or TRBV12-4 to TRBJ2-5; D is undetermined. V shed 2 bases and J shed 3 bases, with 7 bases lying between them. This CDR3 spans 13 amino acids.

At least ten counts were recorded for this clonotype. CDR3 region: CASSLPSGLKFTF. CDR3 DNA sequence: TGTGCCAGCAGCCTCCCGTCCGGCCTTAAGTTTACCTTC. The rearrangement uses TRBV7-2 and TRBJ1-2; no firm D call. There are 13 residues in the CDR3. Germline assignment: CDR1 SGHTA and CDR2 FQGNSA. Deletions cut 5 bases from V and 14 bases from J, with 21 bases between.

The chain links TRBV10-3 to TRBJ1-1; 8 nucleotides align to TRBD1. Germline CDR1 ENHRY, CDR2 SYGVKD. Trimming cost V 10 bases and J 5 bases; bases outside gene matches: 15. This CDR3 region has 15 residues. The CDR3 nucleotides are TGTGCCAGCACCCCGGGGGACAGGACGCGGACTGAAGCTTTCTTT. Encoded protein: CASTPGDRTRTEAFF.

This clonotype was seen repeatedly, ten times or more. The rearrangement links TRBV2 to TRBJ1-5; 7 positions match TRBD1. The V gene's germline CDR1 is SNHLY and CDR2 FYNNEI. The CDR3 covers 16 residues. V lost 7 bases, J lost 6 bases, and 15 bases stayed unmatched. The CDR3 here is CASTTKGAGLGQPQHF. CDR3 sequence (DNA): TGTGCCAGCACCACAAAGGGGGCAGGGTTGGGTCAGCCCCAGCATTTT.

This clonotype showed up just once. Just one base apart from a much larger clone, this may be a read error. The chain is built from TRBV5-1 and TRBJ1-6, with D maybe TRBD1 (6 bases). Trimming removed 4 bases at V and 9 bases at J, with 14 bases between. Germline CDR1 is SGHRS and CDR2 is YFSETQ. CDR3 length equals 14 residues. The CDR3 DNA reads TGCGCCAGCAGCATGGGCAGGGGAGGTTCACCCCTCCACTTT. Its protein product is CASSMGRGGSPLHF.

This clonotype was observed a few times. V is TRBV6-1 and J is TRBJ1-5; D unresolved. CDR3 length: 14 residues. V was cut by 5 bases and J by 7 bases, with 15 bases left in between. Germline-derived CDR1 and CDR2 are MNHNS and SASEGT. The CDR3 spells CASSWEGENQPQHF. DNA for the CDR3: TGTGCCAGCAGTTGGGAGGGCGAGAACCAGCCCCAGCATTTT.

V is TRBV7-2 and J is TRBJ1-6; TRBD1 matches 7 bases. Germline trimming cut 4 bases from V and 3 bases from J; bases unmatched to any gene: 9. This CDR3 has 17 amino acids. Germline CDR1 SGHTA, CDR2 FQGNSA. CDR3 sequence reads: CASSWGGQDYYNSPLHF. The CDR3 region has the DNA TGTGCCAGCAGCTGGGGAGGACAGGACTACTATAATTCACCCCTCCACTTT.

A word on this clonotype: The junction does not match germline at one end; this may be a read error. The chain recombines TRBV7-2 with TRBJ2-2; 7 positions agree with TRBD1. The CDR3 has 15 amino acids. Germline CDR1 and CDR2: SGHTA and FQGNSA. This CDR3 is CASSDHRGRTGELFF. The CDR3 nucleotides are TGCGCCAGCAGCGATCACAGGGGTCGCACCGGGGAGCTGTTTTTT.

The table lists this clonotype with many counts. The rearrangement links TRBV7-2 to TRBJ1-5; D call uncertain. The CDR3 runs to 13 residues. V lost 1 base, J lost 10 bases, and 11 bases lay in between. Per germline, CDR1 SGHTA and CDR2 FQGNSA. This CDR3 reads CASSLGEASPQHF. The CDR3 DNA reads as TGTGCCAGCAGCTTAGGGGAAGCCTCCCCCCAGCATTTT.

In DNA, the CDR3 is TGTGCCAGCAGTGAGAACGGCGGATTAGGGGCTGGGACTAATGAAAAACTGTTTTTT. Protein sequence: CASSENGGLGAGTNEKLFF. This chain joins TRBV6-1 and TRBJ1-4; D possibly corresponds to TRBD1 (5 bases). V was pared by 3 bases and J by 2 bases, with 22 bases between. The germline V gene encodes CDR1 MNHNS and CDR2 SASEGT. The CDR3 is 19 amino acids.

This clonotype turned up a few times. V is TRBV27 and J is TRBJ1-1; TRBD1 is a possible D gene (5 bases). The CDR3 consists of 13 residues. CDR1 is MNHEY, CDR2 SMNVEV, per germline (reference sequence). V lost 7 bases to trimming and J lost 5 bases, with 14 bases between them. The CDR3 nucleotides read TGTGCCAGCACCAACCCGCGGGGGACTGAAGCTTTCTTT. Protein product: CASTNPRGTEAFF.

This clonotype was found a few times. This rearrangement joins TRBV2 to TRBJ1-5; perhaps TRBD1 as D (6 bases). The CDR3 consists of 15 residues. Germline-derived CDR1 and CDR2 are SNHLY and FYNNEI. With 4 bases removed from V and 0 bases from J, the gap between germline ends came to 10 bases. The CDR3: CASSGRGASNQPQHF. DNA for the CDR3: TGTGCCAGCAGTGGTCGGGGGGCTAGCAATCAGCCCCAGCATTTT. Full variable domain (missing parts from reference TRBV2 and TRBJ1-5): EPEVTQTPSHQVTQMGQEVILRCVPISNHLYFYWYRQILGQKVEFLVSFYNNEISEKSEIFDDQFSVERPDGSNFTLKIRSTKLEDSAMYFCASSGRGASNQPQHFGDGTRLSIL.

This clonotype showed up just once. V usage is TRBV9 and J usage is TRBJ1-4; TRBD1 agrees at 7 bases. The germline V gene has CDR1 SGDLS and CDR2 YYNGEE. CDR3 size: 11 residues. With V trimmed by 3 bases and J by 12 bases, 2 bases remained unmatched. The CDR3, as DNA: TGTGCCAGCAGCGGGGACAGTCAACTGTTTTTT. It encodes CASSGDSQLFF.

Worth noting for this clonotype: A much larger clonotype is one base distant, so this may be a read error. V gene TRBV7-2 combines with J gene TRBJ1-5; a possible D gene is TRBD1 (5 bases). Germline CDR1 and CDR2: SGHTA and FQGNSA. The germline V and J ends were trimmed by 6 bases and 6 bases, with 15 bases remaining between them. The CDR3 sequence is 14 residues long. Here the CDR3 DNA reads TGTGCCAGCAGATCCCGGGACCATCGTCAGCCCCAGCATTTT. The encoded protein is CASRSRDHRQPQHF.

CDR3 region: CASSLGGNTGNTIYF. The CDR3 DNA is TGTGCCAGCAGCTTGGGGGGGAATACTGGAAACACCATATATTTT. The chain links TRBV7-3 to TRBJ1-3, with D possibly TRBD1 on 5 matching bases. The CDR3 is 15 residues long. The ends were cut back, 3 bases at V and 2 bases at J, with 11 bases in the middle. CDR1 and CDR2 (germline): SGHTA, FQGTGA.

A note on this clonotype: This may come from a read error, since a much larger clone is one base off. The rearrangement uses TRBV7-8 and TRBJ2-6; D is perhaps TRBD1 (5 bases). V shed 6 bases and J shed 0 bases, with 27 bases lying between them. The CDR3 sequence is 21 residues long. Per germline, CDR1 SGHVS and CDR2 FQNEAQ. The CDR3 sequence: CASRGMEPRFGRGSGANVLTF. The CDR3 region has the DNA TGTGCCAGCAGAGGAATGGAGCCTAGATTCGGTAGGGGCTCTGGGGCCAACGTCCTGACTTTC.

The chain is built from TRBV7-3 and TRBJ2-2; D may be TRBD2 (7 bases). The CDR3 is 10 residues long. Per the germline V gene, CDR1 is SGHTA and CDR2 is FQGTGA. Trimming left V 5 bases short and J 16 bases short, with 11 bases between. The CDR3 is CASSKGGGFF. DNA of the CDR3: TGTGCCAGCAGCAAGGGGGGGGGGTTTTTT. Complete variable domain (other parts from reference TRBV7-3 and TRBJ2-2): GAGVSQTPSNKVTEKGKYVELRCDPISGHTALYWYRQSLGQGPEFLIYFQGTGAADDSGLPNDRFFAVRPEGSVSTLKIQRTERGDSAVYLCASSKGGGFFGEGSRLTVL.

The sample holds many counts of this clonotype. The chain employs TRBV11-2 and TRBJ2-7, with TRBD1 identical over 7 bases. CDR1 and CDR2 (germline): SGHAT, FQNNGV. Unmatched junction bases numbered 8, after V lost 5 bases and J lost 4 bases. The CDR3 extends over 14 amino acids. The CDR3: CASSPGQVEYEQYF. As DNA, the CDR3 is TGTGCCAGCAGCCCAGGACAGGTAGAGTACGAGCAGTACTTC.

The V and J genes are TRBV6-5 and TRBJ2-7, with 8 bases lining up with TRBD1. Unmatched junction bases numbered 12, after V lost 8 bases and J lost 3 bases. The germline CDR1 and CDR2 sequences are MNHEY and SVGAGI. CDR3 length: 15 residues. This CDR3 is CASARDRTGFYEQYF. CDR3 in DNA: TGTGCCAGCGCGAGGGACAGGACAGGGTTCTACGAGCAGTACTTC.

The CDR3 DNA sequence: TGTGCCATCAGTTTCAACTACGAGCAGTACTTC. Translating gives CAISFNYEQYF. The chain couples TRBV10-3 to TRBJ2-7; no firm D call. With 5 bases removed from V and 3 bases from J, the gap between germline ends came to 5 bases. Germline lookup yields CDR1 ENHRY and CDR2 SYGVKD. This CDR3 has 11 amino acids.

The genes are TRBV12-3 or TRBV12-4 and TRBJ2-7, with D perhaps TRBD1 (7 bases). Trimming shortened V by 7 bases and J by 4 bases, and 11 bases separated the two germline ends. The CDR3 extends over 12 amino acids. DNA of the CDR3: TGTGCCAGCACAGGGGGGCTTTACGAGCAGTACTTC. It encodes CASTGGLYEQYF.